This T cell receptor (beta chain) was captured by sequencing in a study of response to subunit inactivated influenza vaccine (dated 2018 in TCRdb). About the study as a whole: To follow how T cells responded to a trivalent subunit inactivated influenza vaccine, the researchers relied on deep quantitative profiling of the T cell receptor repertoire. The paper's findings and limits, for the study overall: The authors proposed that each seasonal influenza vaccination may bring in only a limited number of new T cells.

Receptor libraries were prepared by RT-PCR. Sequencing instrument: Illumina HiSeq 2500. TCRdb reanalyzed the raw reads on its own, using fastp at Q25 for trimming and MiXCR for clone calling, and kept in-frame beta chains. Identical CDR3 protein sequences are pooled into one entry, listed with their most common genes and DNA. The sample contains around 790,000 distinct CDR3 sequences, around 20% of them found a single time. Clones ranked in the top ten supply about 10% of the sample. The CDR3 measures 16 amino acids from cysteine to phenylalanine. Left in the record is the CDR3 DNA by itself, 48 bases read in frame from the first base. Relative to germline, V is missing 0 bases and J is missing 5 bases, with 7 bases of the junction outside any gene match. Reading the germline V gene gives CDR1 MGHRA and CDR2 YSYEKL. Worth noting for this clonotype: The antigen it binds to is not known. The record has no base qualities; no much larger clone is one base away.

The chain uses TRBV4-1 and TRBJ2-5; the junction holds 9 bases that match TRBD2. The receptor's source is a man between 50 and 59 years old who received an inactivated influenza vaccine. Donor details come from another sample of the same person, matched by shared clones. Sequences were derived from PBMCs from blood, sampled around 5 days after vaccination. The nucleotides read TGCGCCAGCAGCCAAGATTATCTAGCGGGGATTGAGACCCAGTACTTC. Translated, it gives CASSQDYLAGIETQYF.